Following are 30 T cell receptor beta chains from one sample sequenced in a study of T cell repertoires in cytomegalovirus infection. TCRdb recomputed calls from the reads with MiXCR, one row per CDR3 protein. The sample yields some 200,000 distinct CDR3 sequences, approximately 9.6% seen once. Input material: PBMCs. These receptors came from a human donor in good health (CMV status not recorded). Some clones in this sample may be carry-over from other donors' samples.

This clonotype was seen at least ten times. This rearrangement joins TRBV7-9 to TRBJ1-1, with D perhaps TRBD1 (6 bases). Looked up from germline, CDR1 is SEHNR and CDR2 is FQNEAQ (reference sequence). The length of the CDR3 is 15 residues. Trimming removed 4 bases at V and 1 base at J, with 13 bases between. CDR3 sequence (DNA): TGTGCCAGCAGCTCTGACCGAGGGGGGAACACTGAAGCTTTCTTT. This gives the protein CASSSDRGGNTEAFF.

This clonotype came up many times. The V gene is TRBV12-3 or TRBV12-4, the J gene TRBJ1-1; no clear D. V was clipped by 6 bases and J by 1 base, with 9 bases between them. This CDR3 is 13 amino acids long. CDR3 nucleotides: TGTGCCAGCAGCCGTGTGTGGAACACTGAAGCTTTCTTT. Residues: CASSRVWNTEAFF.

Ten or more counts support this clonotype. The V and J genes are TRBV6-2 or TRBV6-3 and TRBJ2-1; 12 nucleotides match TRBD2. The CDR3 has 15 amino acids. With 0 bases clipped from V and 9 bases from J, the junction kept 3 bases outside the gene matches. The germline gives CDR1 MNHEY, CDR2 SVGEGT. CDR3 in amino acids: CASSYSTSGSSEQFF. In DNA, the CDR3 is TGTGCCAGCAGTTACTCGACTAGCGGGAGTAGTGAGCAGTTCTTC.

This clonotype turned up a few times. This chain uses TRBV28 with TRBJ1-1; tentatively, D is TRBD1 (5 bases). The CDR3 consists of 15 residues. The germline V gene encodes CDR1 MDHEN and CDR2 SYDVKM. Trimming took 7 bases from V and 6 from J, leaving 21 bases between them. CDR3 in DNA: TGTGCCAGCACCACTATCTCAGGGTTTAAGGCTGAAGCTTTCTTT. Its translation: CASTTISGFKAEAFF.

This clonotype was seen at least ten times. The CDR3 DNA is TGTGCCAGCAGTTTATGGTTTAGGGCATCCGTCGGCACAGATACGCAGTATTTT. Translating gives CASSLWFRASVGTDTQYF. The gene calls are TRBV28 and TRBJ2-3; D is uncertain. Trimming removed 0 bases at V and 1 base at J, with 17 bases between. There are 18 residues in the CDR3. Looked up from germline, CDR1 is MDHEN and CDR2 is SYDVKM.

This clonotype occurred a few times. The CDR3 region is CASSSGTGPKETQYF. CDR3 nucleotide sequence: TGTGCCAGCAGCAGCGGGACGGGGCCGAAAGAGACCCAGTACTTC. The chain joins TRBV5-6 to TRBJ2-5; 7 nucleotides align to TRBD2. Germline V gene data show CDR1 as SGHDT and CDR2 as YYEEEE. The V and J ends lost 4 bases and 3 bases, in that order; junction bases with no gene match: 9. There are 15 residues in the CDR3.

In this sample, this clonotype turned up many times. CDR3 DNA sequence: TGTGCCAGCCGGAGGGGGGGCGCCACGGGAAACACCATATATTTT. Translation gives CASRRGGATGNTIYF. The chain joins TRBV7-2 to TRBJ1-3, with D possibly TRBD1 on 6 matching bases. This CDR3 is built from 15 residues. CDR1 and CDR2 (germline): SGHTA, FQGNSA. V lost 8 bases and J lost 4, with 18 bases in between.

A word on this clonotype: Given a much more abundant clone one base away, this may be a read error. The chain combines TRBV28 with TRBJ1-5; 7 bases are a match to TRBD1. The CDR3 is made up of 15 amino acids. The germline V gene encodes CDR1 MDHEN and CDR2 SYDVKM. Written as DNA, the CDR3 is TGTGCCAGCAGTTCACAACAGGGGAGCAATCAGTCCCAGCATTTT. The encoded protein is CASSSQQGSNQSQHF.

This chain joins TRBV15 and TRBJ1-4, with D maybe TRBD1 (5 bases). The CDR3 sequence is 16 residues long. Trimming removed 1 base at V and 7 bases at J, with 16 bases between. Germline V gene sequence: CDR1 LNHNV, CDR2 YYDKDF (reference sequence). The CDR3 nucleotides read TGTGCCACCAGCAGAGGGTTTGAGACCGGGGGTGAAAAACTGTTTTTT. Residues: CATSRGFETGGEKLFF.

V gene TRBV20-1 combines with J gene TRBJ2-1; tentatively, D is TRBD1 (6 bases). The V end lost 4 bases, the J end lost 4 bases, and 14 bases lay between the germline ends. CDR1 DFQATT and CDR2 SNEGSKA come from the germline V gene (reference sequence). This CDR3 is 14 amino acids long. The CDR3, as DNA: TGCAGTGCTATGTGGCAGGGGAAGTACAATGAGCAGTTCTTC. Translating it yields CSAMWQGKYNEQFF.

This clonotype was counted ten times or more. The V call is TRBV28, the J call TRBJ2-5, with D unresolved. The CDR3 runs to 13 residues. Between the trimmed V and J ends, which lost 6 bases and 4 bases, there was a span of 12 bases. Germline assignment: CDR1 MDHEN and CDR2 SYDVKM. The CDR3 region has the DNA TGTGCCAGCAGCTACGAGAGTGGAGAGACCCAGTACTTC. Translated: CASSYESGETQYF.

This clonotype was seen at least ten times. The chain is built from TRBV4-3 and TRBJ1-1, with a weak D call TRBD1 (5 bases). The germline CDR1 and CDR2 sequences are LGHNA and YSLEER. With 2 bases removed from V and 10 bases from J, the gap between germline ends came to 11 bases. There are 12 residues in the CDR3. CDR3 amino acids: CASSQSQGRAFF. In DNA form, the CDR3 reads TGCGCCAGCAGCCAATCCCAGGGACGAGCTTTCTTT.

About this clonotype itself: Germline and junction disagree at one end, which may indicate a read error. J is TRBJ2-1 and V is TRBV12-3 or TRBV12-4; TRBD2 is a possible D gene (5 bases). The CDR3 covers 21 residues. The CDR3 reads CANSLAWVRVVESRTYNEQFF. In DNA, the CDR3 is TGTGCCAACAGTTTAGCGTGGGTAAGGGTAGTTGAGTCCAGGACCTACAATGAGCAGTTCTTC.

This clonotype was counted at least ten times. V gene TRBV28 combines with J gene TRBJ1-6, with D uncertain. This CDR3 is built from 14 residues. Germline loops: CDR1 MDHEN, CDR2 SYDVKM. V lost 5 bases to trimming and J lost 7 bases, with 12 bases between them. CDR3 region: CASSPSLGNSPLHF. CDR3 in DNA: TGTGCCAGCAGTCCAAGTCTTGGGAATTCACCCCTCCACTTT.

This clonotype was recorded a few times. The chain is built from TRBV9 and TRBJ1-1; D is undetermined. CDR1 and CDR2 from the germline V gene are SGDLS and YYNGEE. This CDR3 spans 14 amino acids. Between the trimmed V and J ends, which lost 4 bases and 7 bases, there was a span of 17 bases. CDR3: CASSTRVIGSEAFF. DNA of the CDR3: TGTGCCAGCAGCACACGAGTCATTGGTAGTGAAGCTTTCTTT.

The table lists this clonotype with a few counts. The chain employs TRBV20-1 and TRBJ1-6, with D hard to call. Looked up from germline, CDR1 is DFQATT and CDR2 is SNEGSKA (reference sequence). The CDR3 contains 14 residues. V lost 1 base to trimming and J lost 8 bases, with 12 bases between them. The CDR3 coding sequence is TGCAGTGCTAGAGTAGGCCAGGCACATTCACCCCTCCACTTT. Its translation: CSARVGQAHSPLHF.

This clonotype was recorded many times. V gene TRBV10-2 combines with J gene TRBJ2-7, with D unclear. Trimming removed 3 bases from V and 3 bases from J, with 21 bases in between. Germline lookup yields CDR1 WSHSY and CDR2 SAAADI. The CDR3 is 17 amino acids. CDR3 protein: CASSDHEETPMNYEQYF. CDR3 DNA sequence: TGCGCCAGCAGTGATCACGAAGAAACCCCTATGAACTACGAGCAGTACTTC.

In its sample, this clonotype was seen a few times. The CDR3 loop reads CASRGGGRVYGYTF. The CDR3 coding sequence is TGTGCCAGCAGAGGCGGGGGTCGGGTCTATGGCTACACCTTC. The V and J genes are TRBV3-1 and TRBJ1-2; a possible D gene is TRBD1 (5 bases). V was clipped by 6 bases and J by 4 bases, with 15 bases between them. The CDR3 extends over 14 amino acids. CDR1 LGHDT and CDR2 YNNKEL come from the germline V gene (reference sequence).

In its sample, this clonotype was seen many times. This chain uses TRBV12-3 or TRBV12-4 with TRBJ2-6, with a weak D call TRBD1 (6 bases). The V end was cut by 8 bases, the J end by 4 bases, with 15 bases between. This CDR3 comprises 15 residues. CDR3 in amino acids: CASRLVGAGANVLTF. Here the CDR3 DNA reads TGTGCCAGCCGGCTGGTGGGGGCCGGGGCCAACGTCCTGACTTTC.

This clonotype came up many times. The rearrangement links TRBV29-1 to TRBJ1-1; TRBD1 aligns across 7 bases. The germline V gene encodes CDR1 SQVTM and CDR2 ANQGSEA. V shed 4 bases and J 4 bases; nucleotides not matched to a gene: 9. The CDR3 runs to 14 residues. The DNA of the CDR3 is TGCAGCGTTGGAGGGGGCGCTGGGGCCACTGAAGCTTTCTTT. Residues: CSVGGGAGATEAFF.

This clonotype was seen many times. The chain has TRBV7-2 and TRBJ2-3; 10 nucleotides agree with TRBD1. Looked up from germline, CDR1 is SGHTA and CDR2 is FQGNSA. CDR3 length: 16 residues. V lost 5 bases to trimming and J lost 0 bases; unmatched junction nucleotides: 5. The CDR3 bases are TGTGCCAGCAGCCGAAGGGACAGGGGAAGCACAGATACGCAGTATTTT. This translates into CASSRRDRGSTDTQYF.

This clonotype was seen many times. The chain links TRBV5-4 to TRBJ1-1, with TRBD1 as a possible D gene (6 bases). The germline gives CDR1 SGHNT, CDR2 YYREEE (reference sequence). The V end was cut by 0 bases, the J end by 5 bases, with 11 bases between. The CDR3 is 14 residues long. CDR3 loop: CASSLDRAGTEAFF. The CDR3 DNA reads TGTGCCAGCAGCTTGGACAGGGCAGGTACTGAAGCTTTCTTT.

This clonotype was counted at least ten times. The chain recombines TRBV7-9 with TRBJ1-1; D might be TRBD1 (5 bases). Trimming removed 6 bases from V and 4 bases from J, with 24 bases in between. There are 17 residues in the CDR3. Germline V gene sequence: CDR1 SEHNR, CDR2 FQNEAQ (reference sequence). The CDR3 sequence is CASRRPGGGAVSTEAFF. CDR3 in DNA: TGTGCCAGCAGACGCCCGGGGGGGGGAGCGGTGAGCACTGAAGCTTTCTTT.

Ten or more counts support this clonotype. The chain recombines TRBV7-2 with TRBJ2-5; 9 nucleotides align to TRBD2. The CDR3 has 15 residues. Germline CDR1 is SGHTA and CDR2 is FQGNSA. The V gene end was trimmed by 5 bases and the J gene end by 7 bases; junction bases not matched to a gene: 11. This CDR3 is CASSPLAGGPTTQYF. For the CDR3, the DNA is TGTGCCAGCAGCCCCCTTGCGGGGGGGCCAACGACCCAGTACTTC.

This clonotype was counted at least ten times. The chain uses TRBV28 and TRBJ2-1, with 8 positions matching TRBD1. Germline V CDR1 and CDR2: MDHEN, SYDVKM. The length of the CDR3 is 13 residues. With V trimmed by 5 bases and J by 9 bases, 6 bases remained unmatched. CDR3 sequence: CASSPRGLGEQFF. DNA of the CDR3: TGTGCCAGCAGTCCCAGGGGGCTTGGTGAGCAGTTCTTC.

This clonotype appeared many times. The rearrangement links TRBV20-1 to TRBJ2-7, with D possibly matching TRBD2 (6 bases). The CDR3 has 12 amino acids. The V gene lost 3 bases and the J gene lost 3 bases, with 9 bases spanning the gap. Germline CDR1 and CDR2: DFQATT and SNEGSKA (reference sequence). CDR3 sequence reads: CSASGTGYEQYF. The CDR3 DNA reads TGCAGTGCTAGCGGGACTGGCTACGAGCAGTACTTC.

The sample holds many counts of this clonotype. This chain connects TRBV12-3 or TRBV12-4 to TRBJ1-1; unclear D gene. The CDR3 loop spans 13 amino acids. Trimming cost V 8 bases and J 10 bases, with 20 bases left between them. The CDR3 nucleotides are TGTGCCAGCCCCGGTGGAGTCCCGGGGAGAGCTTTCTTT. Its translation is CASPGGVPGRAFF.

This chain connects TRBV6-2 or TRBV6-3 to TRBJ1-1, with D possibly being TRBD1 (5 bases). Trimming removed 7 bases at V and 1 base at J, with 10 bases between. The CDR3 is 13 residues long. Germline CDR1 is MNHEY and CDR2 is SVGEGT. This CDR3 is CASIDGANTEAFF. CDR3 in DNA: TGTGCCAGCATTGACGGGGCGAACACTGAAGCTTTCTTT.

In its sample, this clonotype was seen a few times. This chain connects TRBV29-1 to TRBJ1-5, with unresolved D. This CDR3 is 13 amino acids long. V gave up 4 bases and J gave up 5 bases, with 12 bases separating them. Per the germline V gene, CDR1 is SQVTM and CDR2 is ANQGSEA. CDR3 loop: CSVGEVPDQPQHF. CDR3 coding DNA: TGCAGCGTTGGAGAGGTTCCGGATCAGCCCCAGCATTTT.

This clonotype has a count of ten or more. The CDR3 sequence is CASTGNRGGNTIYF. CDR3 coding DNA: TGTGCCAGCACCGGGAACAGGGGAGGAAACACCATATATTTT. This sequence joins TRBV7-2 and TRBJ1-3; 7 bases line up with TRBD1. Germline V CDR1 and CDR2: SGHTA, FQGNSA. The CDR3 is made up of 14 amino acids. V was clipped by 7 bases and J by 4 bases; unmatched bases: 7.